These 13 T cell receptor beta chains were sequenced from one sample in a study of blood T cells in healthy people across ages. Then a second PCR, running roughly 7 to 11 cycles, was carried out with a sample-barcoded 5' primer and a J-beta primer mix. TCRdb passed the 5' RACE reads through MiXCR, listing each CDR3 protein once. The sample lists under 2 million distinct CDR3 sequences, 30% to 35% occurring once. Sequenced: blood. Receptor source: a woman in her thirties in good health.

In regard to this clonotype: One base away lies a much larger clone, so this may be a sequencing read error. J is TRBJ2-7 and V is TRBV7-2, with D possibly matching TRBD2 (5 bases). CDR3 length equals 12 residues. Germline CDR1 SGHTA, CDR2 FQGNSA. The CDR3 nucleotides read TGTGCCGGCAGCTTAGCGCTGGGCGAGCAGTACTTC. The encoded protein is CAGSLALGEQYF.

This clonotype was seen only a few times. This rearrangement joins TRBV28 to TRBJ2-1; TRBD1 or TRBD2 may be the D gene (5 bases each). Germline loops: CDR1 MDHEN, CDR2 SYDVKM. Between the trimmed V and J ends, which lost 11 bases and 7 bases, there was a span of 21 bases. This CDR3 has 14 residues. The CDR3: CAVGAPNAVNEQFF. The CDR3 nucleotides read TGTGCCGTCGGGGCCCCCAATGCAGTGAATGAGCAGTTCTTC.

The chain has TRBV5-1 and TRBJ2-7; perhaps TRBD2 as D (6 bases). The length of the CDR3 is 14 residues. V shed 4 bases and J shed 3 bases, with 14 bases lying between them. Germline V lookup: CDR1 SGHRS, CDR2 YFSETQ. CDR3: CASSRGSGVYEQYF. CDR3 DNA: TGCGCCAGCAGCCGGGGTAGCGGAGTCTACGAGCAGTACTTC.

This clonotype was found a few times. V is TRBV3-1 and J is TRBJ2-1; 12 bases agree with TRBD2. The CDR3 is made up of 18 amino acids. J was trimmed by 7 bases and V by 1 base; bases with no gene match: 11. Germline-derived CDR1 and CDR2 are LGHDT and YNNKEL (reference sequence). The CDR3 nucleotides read TGTGCCAGCAGCCAAGTAGTAGCGACTAGCGGGGGTCGAAATGAGCAGTTCTTC. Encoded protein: CASSQVVATSGGRNEQFF.

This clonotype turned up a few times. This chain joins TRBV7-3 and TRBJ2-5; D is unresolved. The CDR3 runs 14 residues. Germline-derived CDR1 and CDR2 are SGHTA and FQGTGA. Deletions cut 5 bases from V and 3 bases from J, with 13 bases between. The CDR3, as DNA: TGTGCCAGCAGCGCGTCCGGAGTCGAAGAGACCCAGTACTTC. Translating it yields CASSASGVEETQYF.

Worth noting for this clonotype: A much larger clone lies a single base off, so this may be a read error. The CDR3 sequence: CGVSDSSGAYEQYF. CDR3 DNA: TGCGGCGTTTCCGACAGTTCTGGGGCCTACGAGCAGTACTTC. This chain joins TRBV29-1 and TRBJ2-7; TRBD1 might be the D (5 bases). CDR1 is SQVTM and CDR2 is ANQGSEA in the germline V gene. The CDR3 has 14 residues.

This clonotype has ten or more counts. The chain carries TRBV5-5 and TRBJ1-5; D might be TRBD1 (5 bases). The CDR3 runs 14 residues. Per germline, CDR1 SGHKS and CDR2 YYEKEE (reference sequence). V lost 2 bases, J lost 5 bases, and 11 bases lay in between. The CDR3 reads CASSFDSPDQPQHF. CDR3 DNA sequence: TGTGCCAGCAGCTTCGACAGCCCGGATCAGCCCCAGCATTTT.

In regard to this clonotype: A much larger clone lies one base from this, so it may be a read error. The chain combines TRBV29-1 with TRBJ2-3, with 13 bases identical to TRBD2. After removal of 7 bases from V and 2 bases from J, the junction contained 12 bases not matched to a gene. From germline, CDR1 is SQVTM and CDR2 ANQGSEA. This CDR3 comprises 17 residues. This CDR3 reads CSAGGLAGDPPTDTQYF. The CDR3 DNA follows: TGCAGCGCCGGAGGACTAGCGGGAGATCCTCCCACAGATACGCAGTATTTT.

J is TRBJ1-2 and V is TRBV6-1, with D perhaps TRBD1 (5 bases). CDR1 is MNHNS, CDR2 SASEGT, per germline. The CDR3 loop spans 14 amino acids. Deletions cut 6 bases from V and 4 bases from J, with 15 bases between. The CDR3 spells CASSSGFGSYGYTF. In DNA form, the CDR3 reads TGTGCCAGCAGCTCAGGGTTCGGCTCCTATGGCTACACCTTC.

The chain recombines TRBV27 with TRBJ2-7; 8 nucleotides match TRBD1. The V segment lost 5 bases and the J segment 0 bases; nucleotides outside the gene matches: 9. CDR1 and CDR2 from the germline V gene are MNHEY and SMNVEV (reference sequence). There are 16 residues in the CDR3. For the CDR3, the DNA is TGTGCCAGCAGTCTGCAGGGGGCGCGGCCCTCCTACGAGCAGTACTTC. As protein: CASSLQGARPSYEQYF.

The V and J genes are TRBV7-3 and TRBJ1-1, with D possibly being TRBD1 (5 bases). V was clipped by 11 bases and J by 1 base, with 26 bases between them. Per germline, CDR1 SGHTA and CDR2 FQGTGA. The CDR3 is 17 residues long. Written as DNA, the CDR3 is TGTGCCTCATCCTCAACGTTAGTCGCAGGGAGGAACACTGAAGCTTTCTTT. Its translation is CASSSTLVAGRNTEAFF.

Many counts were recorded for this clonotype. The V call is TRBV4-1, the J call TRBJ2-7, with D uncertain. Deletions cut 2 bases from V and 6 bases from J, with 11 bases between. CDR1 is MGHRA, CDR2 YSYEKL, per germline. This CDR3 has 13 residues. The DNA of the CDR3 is TGCGCCAGCAGCCAAATCGGCTTGGGCGAGCAGTACTTC. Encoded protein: CASSQIGLGEQYF.

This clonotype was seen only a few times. Here the CDR3 reads CASSLGMDYTEAFF. The CDR3 coding sequence is TGCGCCAGCAGCCTGGGGATGGACTACACTGAAGCTTTCTTT. The genes are TRBV5-1 and TRBJ1-1; no clear D gene. The ends were cut back, 4 bases at V and 3 bases at J, with 13 bases in the middle. The CDR3 length is 14 residues. The germline gives CDR1 SGHRS, CDR2 YFSETQ.